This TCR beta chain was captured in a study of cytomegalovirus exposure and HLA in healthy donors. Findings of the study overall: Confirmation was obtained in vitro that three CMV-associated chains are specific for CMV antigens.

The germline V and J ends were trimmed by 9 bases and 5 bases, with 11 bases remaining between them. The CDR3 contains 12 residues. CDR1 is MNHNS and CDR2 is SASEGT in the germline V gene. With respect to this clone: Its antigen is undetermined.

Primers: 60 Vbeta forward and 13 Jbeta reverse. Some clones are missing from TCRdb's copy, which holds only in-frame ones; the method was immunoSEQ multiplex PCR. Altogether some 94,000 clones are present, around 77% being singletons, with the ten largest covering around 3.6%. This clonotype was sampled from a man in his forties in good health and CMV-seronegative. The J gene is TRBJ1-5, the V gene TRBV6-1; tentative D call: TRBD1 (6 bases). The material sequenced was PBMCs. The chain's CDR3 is CASREGDQPQHF. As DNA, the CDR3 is TGTGCCAGTAGAGAGGGGGATCAGCCCCAGCATTTT.